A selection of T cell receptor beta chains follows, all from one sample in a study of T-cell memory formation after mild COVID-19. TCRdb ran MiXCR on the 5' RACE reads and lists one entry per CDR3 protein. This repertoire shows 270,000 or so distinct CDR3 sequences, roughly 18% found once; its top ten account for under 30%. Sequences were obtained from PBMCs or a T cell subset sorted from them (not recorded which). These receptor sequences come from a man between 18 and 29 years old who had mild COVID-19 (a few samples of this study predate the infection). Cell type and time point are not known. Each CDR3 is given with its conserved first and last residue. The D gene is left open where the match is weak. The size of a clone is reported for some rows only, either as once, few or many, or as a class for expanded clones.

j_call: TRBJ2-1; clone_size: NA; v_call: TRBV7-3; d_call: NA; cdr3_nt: TGTGCCAGCAGCTCCGGGTTGGGGCATGAGCAGTTCTTC; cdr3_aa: CASSSGLGHEQFF
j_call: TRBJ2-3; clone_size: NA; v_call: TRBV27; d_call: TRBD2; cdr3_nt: TGTGCCAGCAGTTTATCAGCGGGGCTCTACACAGATACGCAGTATTTT; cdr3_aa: CASSLSAGLYTDTQYF
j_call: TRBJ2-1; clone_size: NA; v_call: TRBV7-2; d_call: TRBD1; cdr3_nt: TGTGCCAGCAGCTCGGACAGGGGAAGGGTGCAGTTCTTC; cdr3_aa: CASSSDRGRVQFF
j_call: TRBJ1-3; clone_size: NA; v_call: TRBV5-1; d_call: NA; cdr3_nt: TGCGCCAGCAGCTTGGCAGGCTATGGAAACACCATATATTTT; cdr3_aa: CASSLAGYGNTIYF
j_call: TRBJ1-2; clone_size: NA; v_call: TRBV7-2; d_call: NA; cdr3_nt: TGTGCCAGCAGCTTTCGGAGTGTCTATGGCTACACCTTC; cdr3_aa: CASSFRSVYGYTF
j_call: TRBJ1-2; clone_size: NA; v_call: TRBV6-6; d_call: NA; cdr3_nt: TGTGCCAGCAGGTTTCCTACGGCAGGCGTGATCGCTGGCTACACCTTC; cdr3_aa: CASRFPTAGVIAGYTF
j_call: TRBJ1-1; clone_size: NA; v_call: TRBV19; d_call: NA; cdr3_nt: TGTGCCAGTAGTTGGGACACTGAAGCTTTCTTT; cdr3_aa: CASSWDTEAFF
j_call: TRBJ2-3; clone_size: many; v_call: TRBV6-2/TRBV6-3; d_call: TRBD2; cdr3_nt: TGTGCCAGCAGCCGAGCGGGGGAGGCAGATACGCAGTATTTT; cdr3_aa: CASSRAGEADTQYF
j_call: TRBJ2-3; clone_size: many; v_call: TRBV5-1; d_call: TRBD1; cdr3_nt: TGCGCCAGCAGCTTCGGGACAGGGGGCACAGATACGCAGTATTTT; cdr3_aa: CASSFGTGGTDTQYF
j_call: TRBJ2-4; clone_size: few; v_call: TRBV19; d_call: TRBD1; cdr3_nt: TGTGCCAGTAGTCCTTTGGACAGGGAGAACATTCAGTACTTC; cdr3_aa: CASSPLDRENIQYF
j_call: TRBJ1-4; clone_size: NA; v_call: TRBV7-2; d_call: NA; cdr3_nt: TGTGCCAGCAGCCTCCGGGCCTCCCTGGGGAGTGAAAAACTGTTTTTT; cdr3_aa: CASSLRASLGSEKLFF
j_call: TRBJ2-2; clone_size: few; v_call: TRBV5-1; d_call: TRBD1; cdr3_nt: TGCGCCAGCAGCTTGGGACAGGGAATAACGAACACCGGGGAGCTGTTTTTT; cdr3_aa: CASSLGQGITNTGELFF
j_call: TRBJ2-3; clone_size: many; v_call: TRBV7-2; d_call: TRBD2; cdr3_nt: TGTGCCAGCAGCTCGCGGGGGGCCGAGGCAGATACGCAGTATTTT; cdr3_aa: CASSSRGAEADTQYF
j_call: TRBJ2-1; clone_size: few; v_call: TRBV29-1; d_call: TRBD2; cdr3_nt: TGCAGCGTTGAAGATGGGCGGGGGGTTGGCAATGAGCAGTTCTTC; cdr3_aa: CSVEDGRGVGNEQFF
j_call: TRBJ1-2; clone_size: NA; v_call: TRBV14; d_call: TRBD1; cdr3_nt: TGTGCCAGCAGCCAGGAACAGGGGTACTATGGCTACACCTTC; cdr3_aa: CASSQEQGYYGYTF
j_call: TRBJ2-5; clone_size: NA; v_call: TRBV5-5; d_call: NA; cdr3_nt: TGTGCCAGCAGCTTGCACTGGCAAGAGACCCAGTACTTC; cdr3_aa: CASSLHWQETQYF
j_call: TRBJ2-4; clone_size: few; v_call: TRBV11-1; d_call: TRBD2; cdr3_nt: TGTGCCAGCAGCCCCTATGAGACTAGCGGGGGGTCAGCCAAAAACATTCAGTACTTC; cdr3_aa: CASSPYETSGGSAKNIQYF
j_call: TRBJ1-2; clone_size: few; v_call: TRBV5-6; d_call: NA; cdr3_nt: TGTGCCAGCAGCTTGGGCCCCCCACGAAACCCCTATGGCTACACCTTC; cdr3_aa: CASSLGPPRNPYGYTF
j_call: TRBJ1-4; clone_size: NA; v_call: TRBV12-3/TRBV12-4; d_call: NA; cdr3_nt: TGTGCCAGCAGTTTACCGGGGGGAAGCGATAATGAAAAACTGTTTTTT; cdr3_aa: CASSLPGGSDNEKLFF
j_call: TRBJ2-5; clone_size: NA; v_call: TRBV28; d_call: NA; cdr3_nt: TGTGCCAGCAGTTTATATGGGGGGACCCAAGAGACCCAGTACTTC; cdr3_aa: CASSLYGGTQETQYF
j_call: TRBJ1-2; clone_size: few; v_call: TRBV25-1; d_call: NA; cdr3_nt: TGTGCCAGCAGTGAATGGATTGGAGGATACACCTTC; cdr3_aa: CASSEWIGGYTF
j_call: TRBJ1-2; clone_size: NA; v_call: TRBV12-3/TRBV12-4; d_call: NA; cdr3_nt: TGTGCCAGCAGTCGGGGAGGGGAGAACTATGGCTACACCTTC; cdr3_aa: CASSRGGENYGYTF
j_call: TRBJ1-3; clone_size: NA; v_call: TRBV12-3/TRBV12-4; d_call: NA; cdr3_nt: TGTGCCAGCAGTTCCCAGGTCCCCCCTGGAAACACCATATATTTT; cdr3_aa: CASSSQVPPGNTIYF
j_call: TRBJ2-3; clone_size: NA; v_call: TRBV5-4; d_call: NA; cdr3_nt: TGTGCCAGCAGCTGGGGGCAGGGATACACAGATACGCAGTATTTT; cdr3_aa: CASSWGQGYTDTQYF
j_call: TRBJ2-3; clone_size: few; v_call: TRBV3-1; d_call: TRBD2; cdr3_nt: TGTGCCAGCAGCGACATCACTAGCGGGGGCACAGATACGCAGTATTTT; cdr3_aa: CASSDITSGGTDTQYF
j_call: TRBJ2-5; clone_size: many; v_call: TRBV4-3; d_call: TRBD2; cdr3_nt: TGCGCCAGCAGCCGGTCAACGGCTAGCGGGGGTGAGACCCAGTACTTC; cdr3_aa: CASSRSTASGGETQYF
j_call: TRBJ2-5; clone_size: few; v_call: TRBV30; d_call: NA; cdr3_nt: TGTGCCTGGAGCTCGGGCTCTCAAGAGACCCAGTACTTC; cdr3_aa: CAWSSGSQETQYF
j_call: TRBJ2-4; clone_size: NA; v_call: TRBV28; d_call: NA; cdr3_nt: TGTGCCAGCAGTCCCATGGGGGGAATCGCCAAAAACATTCAGTACTTC; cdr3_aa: CASSPMGGIAKNIQYF
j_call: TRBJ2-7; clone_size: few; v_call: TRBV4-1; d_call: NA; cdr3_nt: TGCGCCAGCAGCCAAGCTGGTTGGGGGGCGGGTGAGCAGTACTTC; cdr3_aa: CASSQAGWGAGEQYF
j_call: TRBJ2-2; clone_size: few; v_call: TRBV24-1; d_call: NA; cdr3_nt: TGTGCCACCAGTGAAATTGACACCGGGGAGCTGTTTTTT; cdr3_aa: CATSEIDTGELFF
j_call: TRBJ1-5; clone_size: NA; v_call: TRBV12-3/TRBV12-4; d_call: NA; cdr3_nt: TGTGCCAGCAGTGGCGGGCGCAATCAGCCCCAGCATTTT; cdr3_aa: CASSGGRNQPQHF
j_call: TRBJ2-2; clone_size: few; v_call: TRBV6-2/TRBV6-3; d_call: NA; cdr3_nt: TGTGCCAGCAGCCTGGGGCGCTTCGGGGAGCTGTTTTTT; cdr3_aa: CASSLGRFGELFF
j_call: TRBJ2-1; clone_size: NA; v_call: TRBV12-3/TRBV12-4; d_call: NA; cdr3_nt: TGTGCCAGCAGTTTCTCAGGGGTTTACTACAATGAGCAGTTCTTC; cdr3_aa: CASSFSGVYYNEQFF
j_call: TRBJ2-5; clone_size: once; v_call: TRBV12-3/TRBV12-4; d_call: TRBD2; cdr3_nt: TGTGCCAGCAGTCGGCGGGGGGTCCAAGAGACCCAGTACTTC; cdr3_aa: CASSRRGVQETQYF
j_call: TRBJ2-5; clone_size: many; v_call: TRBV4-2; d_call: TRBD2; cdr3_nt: TGTGCCAGCAGCCAATGGGCGGGGGAAGAGACCCAGTACTTC; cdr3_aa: CASSQWAGEETQYF
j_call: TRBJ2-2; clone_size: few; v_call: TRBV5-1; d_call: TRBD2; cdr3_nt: TGCGCCAGCAGCTTCGACGGGGGGGCAGGCACCGGGGAGCTGTTTTTT; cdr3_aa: CASSFDGGAGTGELFF
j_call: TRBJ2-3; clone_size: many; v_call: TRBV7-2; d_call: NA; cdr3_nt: TGTGCCAGCAGCTTAGCGGGGGGGCGCACAGATACGCAGTATTTT; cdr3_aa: CASSLAGGRTDTQYF
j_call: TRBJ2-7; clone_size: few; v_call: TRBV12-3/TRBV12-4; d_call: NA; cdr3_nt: TGTGCCAGCAGCTCCTTCTACGAGCAGTACTTC; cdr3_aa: CASSSFYEQYF
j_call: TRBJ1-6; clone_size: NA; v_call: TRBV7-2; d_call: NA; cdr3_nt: TGTGCCAGCAGCTCCCAGCAAGATCGCGGTTTGTCCCTCCACTTT; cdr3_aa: CASSSQQDRGLSLHF
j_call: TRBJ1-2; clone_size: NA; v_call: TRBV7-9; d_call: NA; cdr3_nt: TGTGCCAGCAGCCCTACCGCGGATGGCTACACCTTC; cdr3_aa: CASSPTADGYTF
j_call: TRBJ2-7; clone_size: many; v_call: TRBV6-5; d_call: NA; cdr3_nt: TGTGCCAGCAGTTACGCAGAGTCCTACGAGCAGTACTTC; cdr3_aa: CASSYAESYEQYF
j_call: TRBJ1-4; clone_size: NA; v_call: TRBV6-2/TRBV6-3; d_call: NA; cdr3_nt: TGTGCCAGCACCATCGGATGGGGGATGACTAATGAAAAACTGTTTTTT; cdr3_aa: CASTIGWGMTNEKLFF
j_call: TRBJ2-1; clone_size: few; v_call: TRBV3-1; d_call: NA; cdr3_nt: TGTGCCAGCAGCCGGGGCCTAGCCGATGAGCAGTTCTTC; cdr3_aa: CASSRGLADEQFF
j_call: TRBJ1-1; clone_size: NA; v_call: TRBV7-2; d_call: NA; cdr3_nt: TGTGCCAGCAGCATGACAGCTTACACTGAAGCTTTCTTT; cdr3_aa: CASSMTAYTEAFF
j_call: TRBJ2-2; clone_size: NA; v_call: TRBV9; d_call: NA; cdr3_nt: TGTGCCAGCAGCGTAGTTCCTAGCCCTACCGGGGAGCTGTTTTTT; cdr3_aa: CASSVVPSPTGELFF
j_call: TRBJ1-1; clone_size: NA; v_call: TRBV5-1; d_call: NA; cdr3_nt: TGCGCCACCCGGGGGGTGAACACTGAAGCTTTCTTT; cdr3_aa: CATRGVNTEAFF
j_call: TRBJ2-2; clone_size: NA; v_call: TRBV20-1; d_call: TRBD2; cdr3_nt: TGCAGTGCTGAGAATAGCGGGGGGGACACCGGGGAGCTGTTTTTT; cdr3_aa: CSAENSGGDTGELFF
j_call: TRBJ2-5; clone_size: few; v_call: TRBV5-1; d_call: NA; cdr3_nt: TGCGCCAGCAGCCCTGACGGGACATTTGGGAAGACCCAGTACTTC; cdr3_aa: CASSPDGTFGKTQYF
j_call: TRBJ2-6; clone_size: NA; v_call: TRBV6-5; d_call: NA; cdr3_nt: TGTGCCAGCAGTCCTCAGGTCTCTGGGGCCAACGTCCTGACTTTC; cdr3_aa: CASSPQVSGANVLTF
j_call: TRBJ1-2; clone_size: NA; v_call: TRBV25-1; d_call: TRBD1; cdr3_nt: TGTGCCAGCGTCTATTACAGGGGTCGGTATGGCTACACCTTC; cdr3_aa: CASVYYRGRYGYTF